This T cell receptor beta chain was recorded in a study of T cells in Graves' hyperthyroidism and ophthalmopathy. TCR beta CDR3 region amplification was performed from RNA transcripts. The TCR CDR3 was amplified in a first-round RT-PCR using the HTBI primer set. TCRdb re-called the multiplex PCR reads with MiXCR, one entry per CDR3 protein. Altogether over 550,000 distinct CDR3 sequences are present, 16% being singletons, with the ten largest covering 15% to 20%. With V trimmed by 3 bases and J by 8 bases, 5 bases remained unmatched. Germline V gene lookup returns CDR1 SGHRS and CDR2 YFSETQ. The CDR3 length is 14 residues.

This clonotype was obtained from a woman aged 18-35 years with Graves' hyperthyroidism. Sequenced input: blood. The gene calls are TRBV5-1 and TRBJ1-2, with 12 nucleotides matching TRBD1. CDR3: CASSSGTGGLGYTF. The DNA of the CDR3 is TGCGCCAGCAGCTCCGGGACAGGGGGCTTGGGCTACACCTTC.